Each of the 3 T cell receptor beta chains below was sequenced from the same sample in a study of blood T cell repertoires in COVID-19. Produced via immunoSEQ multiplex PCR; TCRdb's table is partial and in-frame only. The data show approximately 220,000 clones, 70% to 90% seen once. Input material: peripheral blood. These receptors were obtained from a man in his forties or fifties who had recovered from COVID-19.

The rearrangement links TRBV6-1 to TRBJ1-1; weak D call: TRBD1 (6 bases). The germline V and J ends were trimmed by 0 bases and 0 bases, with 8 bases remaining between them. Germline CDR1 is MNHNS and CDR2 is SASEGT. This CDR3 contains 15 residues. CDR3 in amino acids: CASSEANRVNTEAFF. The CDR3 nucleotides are TGTGCCAGCAGTGAAGCGAACAGGGTGAACACTGAAGCTTTCTTT.

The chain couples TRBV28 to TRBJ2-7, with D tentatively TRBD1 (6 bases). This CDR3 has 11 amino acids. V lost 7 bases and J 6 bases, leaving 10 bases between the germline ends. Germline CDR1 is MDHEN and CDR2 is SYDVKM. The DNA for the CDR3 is TGTGCCAGCACTAGGGGGTCCGAGCAGTACTTC. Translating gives CASTRGSEQYF.

In DNA, the CDR3 is TGCAGCGTTGAAGTCACCAGTGAGGCCAACGTCCTGACTTTC. Its protein product is CSVEVTSEANVLTF. The chain uses TRBV29-1 and TRBJ2-6; D not resolved. CDR1 and CDR2 (germline): SQVTM, ANQGSEA. V lost 1 base and J lost 6, with 10 bases in between. This CDR3 is built from 14 residues.